These 25 T cell receptor beta chains were all obtained from the same sample, sequenced in a study of blood T cells in healthy people across ages. Primers used in a second PCR of about 7 to 11 cycles were a sample-barcoded 5' primer and a J-beta primer mix. MiXCR, run by TCRdb on the 5' RACE reads, gives a single entry per CDR3 protein. The data show 600,000 or so distinct CDR3 sequences, roughly 31% seen once. Specimen: blood. These receptor sequences come from a woman of 80 years or more in good health.

V is TRBV7-9 and J is TRBJ2-1; D is unclear. Trimming removed 5 bases from V and 4 bases from J, with 12 bases in between. This CDR3 has 14 residues. Germline V gives CDR1 SEHNR, CDR2 FQNEAQ (reference sequence). The CDR3 loop is CASSTQDVYNEQFF. The DNA of the CDR3 is TGTGCCAGCAGCACCCAGGACGTTTACAATGAGCAGTTCTTC. The entire variable domain, with the rest obtained from reference TRBV7-9 and TRBJ2-1, is as follows: DTGVSQNPRHKITKRGQNVTFRCDPISEHNRLYWYRQTLGQGPEFLTYFQNEAQLEKSRLLSDRFSAERPKGSFSTLEIQRTEQGDSAMYLCASSTQDVYNEQFFGPGTRLTVL.

This clonotype was seen many times. The chain couples TRBV3-1 to TRBJ2-5; TRBD2 matches 10 bases. J was trimmed by 4 bases and V by 3 bases; bases with no gene match: 11. Germline assignment: CDR1 LGHDT and CDR2 YNNKEL (reference sequence). The CDR3 totals 17 residues. The CDR3 sequence: CASSQRPPASGRETQYF. The CDR3 DNA reads TGTGCCAGCAGCCAGCGCCCCCCGGCTAGCGGGAGAGAGACCCAGTACTTC.

This clonotype was counted a single time. This chain links TRBV20-1 with TRBJ2-5; TRBD2 is a possible D gene (5 bases). This CDR3 comprises 14 residues. Germline V gene sequence: CDR1 DFQATT, CDR2 SNEGSKA (reference sequence). Trimming left V 3 bases short and J 1 base short, with 12 bases between. In DNA form, the CDR3 reads TGCAGTGCTAGCGCCGACGGAGGCCAAGAGACCCAGTACTTC. Its translation is CSASADGGQETQYF.

Many counts were recorded for this clonotype. The chain's CDR3 is CATQRGGGVTDTQYF. The DNA for the CDR3 is TGTGCCACTCAACGCGGCGGGGGGGTAACAGATACGCAGTATTTT. The V gene is TRBV6-5, the J gene TRBJ2-3, with 9 bases fitting TRBD2. Unmatched junction bases numbered 11, after V lost 10 bases and J lost 3 bases. The V gene's germline CDR1 is MNHEY and CDR2 SVGAGI. The CDR3 extends over 15 amino acids.

As concerns this clonotype: This may stem from a read error, because a much larger clone lies one nucleotide away. The chain links TRBV7-2 to TRBJ1-2; no firm D call. The CDR3 consists of 13 residues. V shed 4 bases and J shed 6 bases, with 12 bases lying between them. Looked up from germline, CDR1 is SGHTA and CDR2 is FQGNSA. The CDR3 sequence: CASSSGPWDGYTF. CDR3 in DNA: TGTGCCAGCAGCTCAGGACCCTGGGATGGCTACACCTTC.

V and J are TRBV6-1 and TRBJ2-2; D is unclear. The CDR3 totals 14 residues. Germline V lookup: CDR1 MNHNS, CDR2 SASEGT. The V end was cut by 7 bases, the J end by 4 bases, with 13 bases between. CDR3 DNA: TGTGCCAGCATCGTACAGAGCTCCACCGGGGAGCTGTTTTTT. Its translation: CASIVQSSTGELFF.

This clonotype showed up just a few times. The chain links TRBV7-2 to TRBJ1-5, with a possible D match to TRBD1 (5 bases). V lost 1 base and J lost 7, with 11 bases in between. The CDR3 has 14 residues. Germline loops: CDR1 SGHTA, CDR2 FQGNSA. The DNA of the CDR3 is TGTGCCAGCAGCTTAGGTGGGACCGCACAGCCCCAGCATTTT. Amino acid sequence: CASSLGGTAQPQHF.

This clonotype has only one observation. This chain connects TRBV7-2 to TRBJ2-1, with TRBD2 matching 15 bases. With 5 bases clipped from V and 15 bases from J, the junction kept 8 bases outside the gene matches. The CDR3 has 14 amino acids. Germline CDR1 reads SGHTA; CDR2 reads FQGNSA. The CDR3 DNA is TGTGCCAGCAGCCCGGGGACTAGCGGGGGGTCCCTGTTCTTC. This encodes CASSPGTSGGSLFF.

This clonotype was counted only a few times. J is TRBJ2-4 and V is TRBV7-2; TRBD2 matches 7 bases. Per the germline V gene, CDR1 is SGHTA and CDR2 is FQGNSA. With V trimmed by 5 bases and J by 6 bases, 13 bases remained unmatched. The CDR3 covers 16 residues. The DNA for the CDR3 is TGTGCCAGCAGCCAGGATGGGACGGGGGGAACAAACATTCAGTACTTC. This sequence encodes CASSQDGTGGTNIQYF.

Turning to this clonotype: A much more abundant neighbour one base away suggests this may be a read error. V and J are TRBV5-1 and TRBJ2-5; 8 bases map to TRBD1. Germline lookup yields CDR1 SGHRS and CDR2 YFSETQ. The CDR3 extends over 13 amino acids. The ends lost 4 bases at V and 11 bases at J; junction bases unmatched: 10. The CDR3 DNA reads TGCGCCAGCAGCACCTCAGGGGGCCATGAGCAGTACTTC. It is translated as CASSTSGGHEQYF.

Points on this clonotype: This may be a read error, as it is one base from a much larger clone. The chain joins TRBV3-1 to TRBJ2-7; D is uncertain. The V gene's germline CDR1 is LGHDT and CDR2 YNNKEL (reference sequence). The CDR3 is made up of 14 amino acids. V gave up 0 bases and J gave up 5 bases, with 11 bases separating them. CDR3 nucleotide sequence: TGTGCCAGCAGCCAAGATAGTATTCGGGACGAGCAGTACTTC. Its protein product is CASSQDSIRDEQYF.

This clonotype was observed a handful of times. A much larger clone differs by one base, so this may be a read error. The genes are TRBV6-2 or TRBV6-3 and TRBJ2-7; D uncertain. V was cut by 7 bases and J by 4 bases, with 11 bases left in between. The CDR3 has 12 residues. Germline-derived CDR1 and CDR2 are MNHEY and SVGEGT. CDR3 sequence reads: CASTYDDYEQYF. In DNA, the CDR3 is TGTGCCAGCACCTATGACGATTACGAGCAGTACTTC.

This clonotype has a count of ten or more. The chain is built from TRBV20-1 and TRBJ2-1; D remains ambiguous. Trimming took off 5 bases at V and 10 bases at J, with 12 bases between the two ends. Germline V CDR1 and CDR2: DFQATT, SNEGSKA (reference sequence). The CDR3 runs 11 residues. DNA for the CDR3: TGCAGTGCTGAGGCAGGTAGGGAGCAGTTCTTC. As protein: CSAEAGREQFF.

This clonotype was recorded many times. The chain carries TRBV9 and TRBJ1-2; D is undetermined. The ends were cut back, 3 bases at V and 5 bases at J, with 20 bases in the middle. Germline values: CDR1 SGDLS, CDR2 YYNGEE. The CDR3 consists of 16 residues. The chain's CDR3 is CASSANPGSAGYGYTF. Here the CDR3 DNA reads TGTGCCAGCAGCGCCAATCCCGGGTCGGCTGGGTATGGCTACACCTTC.

This clonotype was counted ten times or more. The chain recombines TRBV20-1 with TRBJ2-5; D is perhaps TRBD2 (5 bases). CDR3 length equals 14 residues. V lost 2 bases and J lost 2, with 12 bases in between. CDR1 is DFQATT, CDR2 SNEGSKA, per germline (reference sequence). CDR3 sequence: CSARPGRAQETQYF. The CDR3 nucleotides are TGCAGTGCTAGACCGGGAAGGGCTCAAGAGACCCAGTACTTC.

The sample holds many counts of this clonotype. V is TRBV6-6 and J is TRBJ2-5, with D perhaps matching TRBD1 or TRBD2 (6 bases each). Germline values: CDR1 MNHNY, CDR2 SVGAGI (reference sequence). V shed 6 bases and J shed 6 bases, with 20 bases lying between them. The CDR3 sequence is 15 residues long. The CDR3 sequence: CASSPSTGAQKTQYF. The CDR3 coding sequence is TGTGCCAGCAGCCCCTCGACGGGGGCACAAAAGACCCAGTACTTC.

V gene TRBV6-5 combines with J gene TRBJ2-2, with TRBD2 matching 11 bases. The CDR3 covers 14 residues. Germline CDR1 reads MNHEY; CDR2 reads SVGAGI. V gave up 6 bases and J gave up 8 bases; unmatched junction bases: 5. This CDR3 reads CASRATSGAGELFF. The CDR3 DNA follows: TGTGCCAGCAGGGCGACTAGCGGGGCTGGGGAGCTGTTTTTT.

This clonotype was detected only a few times. The V call is TRBV29-1, the J call TRBJ2-7; TRBD2 is a possible D gene (7 bases). The germline V gene encodes CDR1 SQVTM and CDR2 ANQGSEA. CDR3 length: 14 residues. The V end lost 3 bases, the J end lost 3 bases, and 15 bases lay between the germline ends. The CDR3 DNA is TGCAGCGTTGAGGAAGGGGGGGTGGTCTACGAGCAGTACTTC. This sequence encodes CSVEEGGVVYEQYF.

The CDR3 loop is CASLGGGAQYF. CDR3 DNA sequence: TGCGCCAGCTTGGGCGGGGGGGCGCAGTATTTT. The chain has TRBV5-1 and TRBJ2-3, with TRBD2 identical over 9 bases. V dropped 7 bases and J dropped 10; count of bases not matched to a gene: 4. Germline-derived CDR1 and CDR2 are SGHRS and YFSETQ. The CDR3 loop spans 11 amino acids. Looking up the rest from reference TRBV5-1 and TRBJ2-3 gives the full variable domain: KAGVTQTPRYLIKTRGQQVTLSCSPISGHRSVSWYQQTPGQGLQFLFEYFSETQRNKGNFPGRFSGRQFSNSRSEMNVSTLELGDSALYLCASLGGGAQYFGPGTRLTVL.

The chain employs TRBV20-1 and TRBJ1-1; D not certain. CDR3 length: 13 amino acids. Trimming pared 3 bases from V and 1 base from J, leaving 9 bases between. CDR1 and CDR2 (germline): DFQATT, SNEGSKA (reference sequence). The CDR3: CSASPWKNTEAFF. CDR3 DNA: TGCAGTGCTAGTCCCTGGAAGAACACTGAAGCTTTCTTT.

This chain links TRBV7-9 with TRBJ2-7, with D possibly matching TRBD2 (6 bases). V was shortened by 4 bases and J by 2 bases, with 9 bases between the two germline ends. Germline V gene sequence: CDR1 SEHNR, CDR2 FQNEAQ (reference sequence). There are 13 residues in the CDR3. CDR3 DNA sequence: TGTGCCAGCAGCTATTGGGGGGCCTACGAGCAGTACTTC. Translating it yields CASSYWGAYEQYF.

CDR3 sequence: CASSLSGQGTSPLHF. The CDR3 coding sequence is TGTGCCAGCAGTCTTTCGGGACAGGGGACTTCACCCCTCCACTTT. This rearrangement joins TRBV6-1 to TRBJ1-6; 10 bases are a match to TRBD1. The CDR3 is made up of 15 amino acids. Trimming removed 5 bases from V and 9 bases from J; junction bases left unmatched: 7. Per germline, CDR1 MNHNS and CDR2 SASEGT.

To note about this clonotype: One base away lies a much larger clone, so this may be a sequencing read error. This chain joins TRBV2 and TRBJ2-3, with D unclear. In germline, CDR1 is SNHLY, CDR2 FYNNEI. This CDR3 is 14 amino acids long. The CDR3 region is CAGRREVLTDTQYF. The CDR3, as DNA: TGTGCCGGCAGAAGAGAGGTCCTCACAGATACGCAGTATTTT.

The CDR3, as DNA: TGTGCCAGCAGCTTGGTATTTTCAGGTAGGGGTCAGCCCCAGCATTTT. This gives the protein CASSLVFSGRGQPQHF. This chain joins TRBV5-5 and TRBJ1-5, with D maybe TRBD1 (5 bases). Trimming took 0 bases from V and 6 from J, leaving 16 bases between them. Germline CDR1 is SGHKS and CDR2 is YYEKEE (reference sequence). The CDR3 is 16 residues long.

This clonotype was observed many times. The V gene is TRBV5-1, the J gene TRBJ2-5, with D unresolved. The V end was cut by 4 bases, the J end by 5 bases, with 18 bases between. The CDR3 is 15 residues long. In germline, CDR1 is SGHRS, CDR2 YFSETQ. The CDR3 spells CASSLGRAGRETQYF. CDR3 bases: TGCGCCAGCAGCCTTGGACGGGCCGGCCGGGAGACCCAGTACTTC.